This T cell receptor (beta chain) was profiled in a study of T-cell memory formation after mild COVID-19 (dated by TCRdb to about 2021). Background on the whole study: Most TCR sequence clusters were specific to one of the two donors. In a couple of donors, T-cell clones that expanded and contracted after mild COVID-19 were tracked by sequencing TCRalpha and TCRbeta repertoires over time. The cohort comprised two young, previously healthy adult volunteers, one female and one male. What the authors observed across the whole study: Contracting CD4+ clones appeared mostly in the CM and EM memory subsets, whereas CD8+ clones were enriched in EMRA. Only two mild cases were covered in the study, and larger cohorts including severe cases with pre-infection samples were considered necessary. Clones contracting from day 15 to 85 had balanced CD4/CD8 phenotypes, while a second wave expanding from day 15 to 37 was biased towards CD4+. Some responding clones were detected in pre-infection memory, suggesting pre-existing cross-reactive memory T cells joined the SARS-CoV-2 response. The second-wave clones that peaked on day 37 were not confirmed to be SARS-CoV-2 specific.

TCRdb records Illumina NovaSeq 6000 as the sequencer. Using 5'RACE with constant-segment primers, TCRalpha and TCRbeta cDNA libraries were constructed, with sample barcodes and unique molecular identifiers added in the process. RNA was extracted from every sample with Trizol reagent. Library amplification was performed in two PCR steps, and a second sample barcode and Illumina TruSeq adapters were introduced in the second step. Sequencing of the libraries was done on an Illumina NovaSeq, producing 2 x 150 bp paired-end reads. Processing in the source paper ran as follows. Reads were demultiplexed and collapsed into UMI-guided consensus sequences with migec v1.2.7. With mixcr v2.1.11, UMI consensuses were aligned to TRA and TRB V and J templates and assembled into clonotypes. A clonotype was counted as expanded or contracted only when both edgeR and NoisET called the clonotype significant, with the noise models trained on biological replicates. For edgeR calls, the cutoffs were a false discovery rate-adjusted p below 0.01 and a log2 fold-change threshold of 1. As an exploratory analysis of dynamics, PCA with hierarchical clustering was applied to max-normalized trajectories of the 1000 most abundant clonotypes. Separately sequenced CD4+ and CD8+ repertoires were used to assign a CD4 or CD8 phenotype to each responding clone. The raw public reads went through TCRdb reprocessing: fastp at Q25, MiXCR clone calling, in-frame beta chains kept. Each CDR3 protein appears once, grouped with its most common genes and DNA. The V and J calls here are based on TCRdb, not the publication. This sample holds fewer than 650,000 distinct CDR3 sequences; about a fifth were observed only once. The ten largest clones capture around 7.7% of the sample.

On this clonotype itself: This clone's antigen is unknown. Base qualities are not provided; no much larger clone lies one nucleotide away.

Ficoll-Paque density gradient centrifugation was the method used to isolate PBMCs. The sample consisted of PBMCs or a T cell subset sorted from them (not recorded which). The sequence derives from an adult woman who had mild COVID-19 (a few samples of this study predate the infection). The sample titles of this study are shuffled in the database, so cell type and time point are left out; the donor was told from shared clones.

The CDR3 loop reads CAISGEGYEQYF. At the DNA level, the sequence is TGTGCCATCAGTGGGGAGGGTTACGAGCAGTACTTC. The V and J segments used are TRBV10-3 and TRBJ2-7, with 7 middle bases fitting TRBD2. Trimming accounts for 4 bases at V and 4 bases at J, while the number of junction bases matched to no gene is 1. The CDR3, from cysteine to phenylalanine, totals 12 residues. The only DNA kept is the CDR3, 36 bases in frame from the first base. In the germline V gene, CDR1 corresponds to ENHRY and CDR2 to SYGVKD.